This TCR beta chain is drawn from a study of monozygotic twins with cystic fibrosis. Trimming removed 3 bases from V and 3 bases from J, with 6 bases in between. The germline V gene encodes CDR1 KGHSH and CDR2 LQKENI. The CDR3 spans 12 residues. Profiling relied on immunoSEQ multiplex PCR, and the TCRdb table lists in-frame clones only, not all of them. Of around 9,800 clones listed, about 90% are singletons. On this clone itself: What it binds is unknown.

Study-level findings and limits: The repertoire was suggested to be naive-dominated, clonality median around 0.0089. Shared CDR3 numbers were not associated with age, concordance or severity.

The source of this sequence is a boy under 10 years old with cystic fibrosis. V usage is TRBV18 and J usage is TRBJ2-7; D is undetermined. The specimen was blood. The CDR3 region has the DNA TGTGCCAGCTCACCGCAGGACTACGAGCAGTACTTC. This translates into CASSPQDYEQYF.